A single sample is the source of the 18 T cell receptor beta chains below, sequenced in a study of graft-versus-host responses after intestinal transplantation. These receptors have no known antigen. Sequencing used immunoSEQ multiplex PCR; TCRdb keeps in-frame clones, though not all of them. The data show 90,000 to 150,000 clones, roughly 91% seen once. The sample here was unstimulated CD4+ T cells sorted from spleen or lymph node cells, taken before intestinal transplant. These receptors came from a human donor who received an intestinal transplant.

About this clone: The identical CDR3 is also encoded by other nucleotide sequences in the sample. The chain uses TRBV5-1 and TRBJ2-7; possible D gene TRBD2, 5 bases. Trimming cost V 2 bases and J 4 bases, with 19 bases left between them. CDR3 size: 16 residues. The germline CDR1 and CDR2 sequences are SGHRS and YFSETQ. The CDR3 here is CASSLADPKGVYEQYF. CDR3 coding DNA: TGCGCCAGCAGCTTAGCGGATCCCAAAGGAGTGTACGAGCAGTACTTC.

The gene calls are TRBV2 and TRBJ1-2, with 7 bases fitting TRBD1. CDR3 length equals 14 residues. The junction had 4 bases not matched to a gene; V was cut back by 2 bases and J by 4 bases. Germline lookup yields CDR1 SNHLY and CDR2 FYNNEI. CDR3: CASSESGQIYGYTF. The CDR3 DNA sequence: TGTGCCAGCAGTGAATCGGGACAGATCTATGGCTACACCTTC. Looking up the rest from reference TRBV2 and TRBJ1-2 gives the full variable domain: EPEVTQTPSHQVTQMGQEVILRCVPISNHLYFYWYRQILGQKVEFLVSFYNNEISEKSEIFDDQFSVERPDGSNFTLKIRSTKLEDSAMYFCASSESGQIYGYTFGSGTRLTVV.

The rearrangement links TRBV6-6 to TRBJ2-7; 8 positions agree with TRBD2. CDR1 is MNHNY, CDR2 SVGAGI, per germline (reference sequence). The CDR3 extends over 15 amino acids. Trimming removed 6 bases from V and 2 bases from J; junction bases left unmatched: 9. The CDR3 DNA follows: TGTGCCAGCAGCAGGGGTGCGGGAGGCACCTACGAGCAGTACTTC. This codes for CASSRGAGGTYEQYF.

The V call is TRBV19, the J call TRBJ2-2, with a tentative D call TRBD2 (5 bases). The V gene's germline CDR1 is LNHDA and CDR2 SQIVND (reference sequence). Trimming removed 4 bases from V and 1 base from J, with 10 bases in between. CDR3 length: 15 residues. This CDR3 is CASSTTGMNTGELFF. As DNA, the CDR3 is TGTGCCAGTAGTACAACCGGGATGAACACCGGGGAGCTGTTTTTT.

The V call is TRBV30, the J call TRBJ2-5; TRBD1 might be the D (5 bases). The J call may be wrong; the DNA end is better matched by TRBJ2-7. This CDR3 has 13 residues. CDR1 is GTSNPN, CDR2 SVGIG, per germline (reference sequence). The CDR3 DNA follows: TGTGCCTGGAGTCGAGCAGGGTCAAACGAGCAGTACTTC. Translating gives CAWSRAGSNEQYF.

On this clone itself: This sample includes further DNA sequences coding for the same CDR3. CDR3 amino acids: CASSLGLAGGYEQYF. The CDR3 coding sequence is TGTGCCAGCAGCTTGGGACTAGCGGGAGGGTACGAGCAGTACTTC. The chain combines TRBV7-9 with TRBJ2-7; 16 bases are a match to TRBD2. Per the germline V gene, CDR1 is SEHNR and CDR2 is FQNEAQ (reference sequence). This CDR3 has 15 residues. Germline trimming cut 3 bases from V and 4 bases from J; bases unmatched to any gene: 0.

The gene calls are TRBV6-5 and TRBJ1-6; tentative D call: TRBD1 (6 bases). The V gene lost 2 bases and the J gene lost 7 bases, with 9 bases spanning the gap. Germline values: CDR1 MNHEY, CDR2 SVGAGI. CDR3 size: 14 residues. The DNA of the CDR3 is TGTGCCAGCAGTTACGGGACACTAAATTCACCCCTCCACTTT. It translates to CASSYGTLNSPLHF.

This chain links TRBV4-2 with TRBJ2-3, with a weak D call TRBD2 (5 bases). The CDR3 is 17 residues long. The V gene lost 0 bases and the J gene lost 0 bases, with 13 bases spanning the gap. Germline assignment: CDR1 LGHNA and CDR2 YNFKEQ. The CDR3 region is CASSQDVQRRSTDTQYF. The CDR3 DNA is TGTGCCAGCAGCCAAGATGTCCAGCGGAGAAGCACAGATACGCAGTATTTT.

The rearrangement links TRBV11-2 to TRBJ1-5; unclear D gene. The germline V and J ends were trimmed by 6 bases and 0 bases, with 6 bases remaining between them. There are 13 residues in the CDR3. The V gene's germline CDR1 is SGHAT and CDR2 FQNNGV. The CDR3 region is CASRSRSNQPQHF. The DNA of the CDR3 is TGTGCCAGCAGGTCCCGTAGCAATCAGCCCCAGCATTTT. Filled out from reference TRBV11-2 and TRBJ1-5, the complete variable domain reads EAGVAQSPRYKIIEKRQSVAFWCNPISGHATLYWYQQILGQGPKLLIQFQNNGVVDDSQLPKDRFSAERLKGVDSTLKIQPAKLEDSAVYLCASRSRSNQPQHFGDGTRLSIL.

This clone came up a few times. CDR3 nucleotide sequence: TGTGCCAGCACGAGGGTTTCGGATACGCAGTATTTT. Protein: CASTRVSDTQYF. The gene calls are TRBV6-1 and TRBJ2-3; D may be TRBD2 (5 bases). The V and J ends lost 7 bases and 6 bases respectively, with 11 bases between them. The CDR3 spans 12 residues. Germline lookup yields CDR1 MNHNS and CDR2 SASEGT.

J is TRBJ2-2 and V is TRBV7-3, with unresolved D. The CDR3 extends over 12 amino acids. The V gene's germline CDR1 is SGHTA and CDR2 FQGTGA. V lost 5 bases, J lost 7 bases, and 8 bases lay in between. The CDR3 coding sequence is TGTGCCAGCAGCCTCCCGGGCGGGGAGCTGTTTTTT. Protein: CASSLPGGELFF.

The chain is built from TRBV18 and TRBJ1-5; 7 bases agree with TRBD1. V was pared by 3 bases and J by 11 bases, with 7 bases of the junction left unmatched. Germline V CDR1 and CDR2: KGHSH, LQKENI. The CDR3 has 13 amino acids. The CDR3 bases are TGTGCCAGCTCACCTGGGACAGACCGGTCCCAGCATTTT. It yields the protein CASSPGTDRSQHF.

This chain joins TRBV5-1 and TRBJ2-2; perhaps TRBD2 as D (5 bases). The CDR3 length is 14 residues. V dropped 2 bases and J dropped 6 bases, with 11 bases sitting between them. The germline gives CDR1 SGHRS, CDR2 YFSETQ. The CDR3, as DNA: TGCGCCAGCAGCTTTGAAGGGAGCCCCGGGGAGCTGTTTTTT. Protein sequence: CASSFEGSPGELFF.

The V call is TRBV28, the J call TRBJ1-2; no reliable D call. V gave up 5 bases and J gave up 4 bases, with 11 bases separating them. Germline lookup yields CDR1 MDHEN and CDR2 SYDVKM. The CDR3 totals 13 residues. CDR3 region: CASSTGASYGYTF. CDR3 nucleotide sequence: TGTGCCAGCAGTACGGGCGCGAGCTATGGCTACACCTTC.

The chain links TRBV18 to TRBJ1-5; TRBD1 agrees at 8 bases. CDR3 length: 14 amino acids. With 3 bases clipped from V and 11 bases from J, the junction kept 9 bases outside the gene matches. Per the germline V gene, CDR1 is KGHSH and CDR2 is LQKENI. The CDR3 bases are TGTGCCAGCTCACCGGACAGGGTGAGTTTGGCCCAGCATTTT. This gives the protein CASSPDRVSLAQHF.

CDR3 DNA: TGTGCCACCAGCAGATGGGGTGAGACCCAGTACTTC. The encoded protein is CATSRWGETQYF. V gene TRBV15 combines with J gene TRBJ2-5, with D uncertain. Trimming cost V 2 bases and J 5 bases, with 6 bases left between them. CDR3 length: 12 residues. Germline CDR1 LNHNV, CDR2 YYDKDF (reference sequence).

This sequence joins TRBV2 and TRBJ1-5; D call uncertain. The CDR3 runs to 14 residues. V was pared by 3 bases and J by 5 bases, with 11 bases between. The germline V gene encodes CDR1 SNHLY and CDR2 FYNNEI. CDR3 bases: TGTGCCAGCAGTGATATGACCGAGTATCAGCCCCAGCATTTT. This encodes CASSDMTEYQPQHF.

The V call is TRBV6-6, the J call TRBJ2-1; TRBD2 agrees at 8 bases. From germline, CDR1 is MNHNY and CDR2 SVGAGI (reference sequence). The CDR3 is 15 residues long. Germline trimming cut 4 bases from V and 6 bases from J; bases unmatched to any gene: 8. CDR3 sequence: CASSFGLAEPNEQFF. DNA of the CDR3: TGTGCCAGCAGTTTCGGACTAGCAGAACCCAATGAGCAGTTCTTC.